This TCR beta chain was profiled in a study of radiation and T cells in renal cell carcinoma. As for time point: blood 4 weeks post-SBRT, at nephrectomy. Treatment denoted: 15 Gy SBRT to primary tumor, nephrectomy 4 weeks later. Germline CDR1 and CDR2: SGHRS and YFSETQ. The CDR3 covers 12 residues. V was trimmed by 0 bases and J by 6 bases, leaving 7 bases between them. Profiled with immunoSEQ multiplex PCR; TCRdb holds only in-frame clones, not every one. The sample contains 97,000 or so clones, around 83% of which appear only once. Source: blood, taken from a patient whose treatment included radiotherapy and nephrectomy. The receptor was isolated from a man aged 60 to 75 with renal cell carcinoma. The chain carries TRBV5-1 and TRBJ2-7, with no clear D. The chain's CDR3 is CASSLVRGEQYF. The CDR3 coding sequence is TGCGCCAGCAGCTTGGTGCGTGGCGAGCAGTACTTC.